The 23 T cell receptor beta chains below were found in one sample sequenced in a study of cytomegalovirus exposure and HLA in healthy donors. PCR was performed using 60 Vbeta and 13 Jbeta primers. The table came from immunoSEQ multiplex PCR; TCRdb's copy has only in-frame clones and leaves some out. This table has 120,000 or so clones, approximately 82% appearing once. The sequencing sample was made of PBMCs. The receptors originated from a man aged 18 to 35 in good health and CMV-seropositive.

This chain connects TRBV7-6 to TRBJ2-1; 7 nucleotides agree with TRBD1. The CDR3 spans 15 residues. The V gene end was trimmed by 2 bases and the J gene end by 5 bases; junction bases not matched to a gene: 6. Per the germline V gene, CDR1 is SGHVS and CDR2 is FNYEAQ. The DNA of the CDR3 is TGTGCCAGCAGCTTAAAGGGACAGCCCGACAATGAGCAGTTCTTC. As protein: CASSLKGQPDNEQFF. The full variable domain, completed using reference TRBV7-6 and TRBJ2-1, is GAGVSQSPRYKVTKRGQDVALRCDPISGHVSLYWYRQALGQGPEFLTYFNYEAQQDKSGLPNDRFSAERPEGSISTLTIQRTEQRDSAMYRCASSLKGQPDNEQFFGPGTRLTVL.

This rearrangement joins TRBV6-1 to TRBJ2-3, with D maybe TRBD2 (7 bases). V lost 10 bases, J lost 2 bases, and 19 bases lay in between. Germline V gene data show CDR1 as MNHNS and CDR2 as SASEGT. The CDR3 totals 15 residues. CDR3 coding DNA: TGTGCCACAAGGGGACGGCGGGGGCTCACAGATACGCAGTATTTT. Translating it yields CATRGRRGLTDTQYF.

The chain employs TRBV7-2 and TRBJ2-7; D gene unclear. The germline V gene has CDR1 SGHTA and CDR2 FQGNSA. V was trimmed by 4 bases and J by 2 bases, leaving 6 bases between them. The CDR3 loop spans 12 amino acids. In DNA form, the CDR3 reads TGTGCCAGCAGCTCCTTCGCCTACGAGCAGTACTTC. It translates to CASSSFAYEQYF.

For the CDR3, the DNA is TGTGCCAGCAGCATCTCTAGCCTCCATCCCTACAATGAGCAGTTCTTC. Protein sequence: CASSISSLHPYNEQFF. The chain has TRBV9 and TRBJ2-1, with TRBD2 as a possible D gene (5 bases). Trimming removed 4 bases at V and 2 bases at J, with 16 bases between. In germline, CDR1 is SGDLS, CDR2 YYNGEE. The CDR3 is made up of 16 amino acids.

The chain joins TRBV4-2 to TRBJ2-1; TRBD2 aligns across 9 bases. The germline gives CDR1 LGHNA, CDR2 YNFKEQ. The CDR3 spans 16 residues. J lost 2 bases, V lost 0 bases, and 2 bases had no gene match. This CDR3 reads CASSQEGGGAYNEQFF. The CDR3 nucleotides read TGTGCCAGCAGCCAAGAGGGCGGGGGGGCCTACAATGAGCAGTTCTTC.

The V call is TRBV27, the J call TRBJ1-2, with 10 bases matching TRBD1. The CDR3 runs 15 residues. V gave up 4 bases and J gave up 8 bases; unmatched junction bases: 10. Germline values: CDR1 MNHEY, CDR2 SMNVEV (reference sequence). This CDR3 reads CASSSPTGGIWGYTF. DNA of the CDR3: TGTGCCAGCAGTTCCCCGACAGGGGGCATATGGGGCTACACCTTC.

The chain employs TRBV13 and TRBJ1-1, with D possibly TRBD1 on 6 matching bases. Trimming removed 7 bases at V and 4 bases at J, with 13 bases between. The CDR3 is 13 residues long. Germline V gives CDR1 PRHDT, CDR2 FYEKMQ (reference sequence). The CDR3: CASTQGGGTEAFF. As DNA, the CDR3 is TGTGCCAGCACCCAAGGGGGGGGCACTGAAGCTTTCTTT.

The chain uses TRBV9 and TRBJ2-2, with 7 bases aligning to TRBD1. This CDR3 comprises 15 residues. Germline V gene lookup returns CDR1 SGDLS and CDR2 YYNGEE. V shed 6 bases, J shed 6 bases, and the junction held 11 bases outside the gene matches. CDR3 bases: TGTGCCAGCAAAGTAGGGGACAGTGGGCCCGGGGAGCTGTTTTTT. Its protein is CASKVGDSGPGELFF.

The rearrangement links TRBV7-3 to TRBJ2-3; TRBD2 is a possible D gene (5 bases). CDR1 and CDR2 from the germline V gene are SGHTA and FQGTGA. V lost 4 bases, J lost 0 bases, and 11 bases lay in between. The CDR3 loop spans 15 amino acids. As DNA, the CDR3 is TGTGCCAGCAGCTCTGGACTTTTTAGCACAGATACGCAGTATTTT. This codes for CASSSGLFSTDTQYF. Based on the CDR3 plus reference TRBV7-3 and TRBJ2-3, the full variable domain is GAGVSQTPSNKVTEKGKYVELRCDPISGHTALYWYRQSLGQGPEFLIYFQGTGAADDSGLPNDRFFAVRPEGSVSTLKIQRTERGDSAVYLCASSSGLFSTDTQYFGPGTRLTVL.

The V and J genes are TRBV2 and TRBJ1-5; D not resolved. The ends were cut back, 6 bases at V and 3 bases at J, with 9 bases in the middle. The length of the CDR3 is 13 residues. Looked up from germline, CDR1 is SNHLY and CDR2 is FYNNEI. CDR3 in amino acids: CASRRSSNQPQHF. The CDR3 nucleotides read TGTGCCAGCAGGCGGTCGTCCAATCAGCCCCAGCATTTT. Looking up the rest from reference TRBV2 and TRBJ1-5 gives the full variable domain: EPEVTQTPSHQVTQMGQEVILRCVPISNHLYFYWYRQILGQKVEFLVSFYNNEISEKSEIFDDQFSVERPDGSNFTLKIRSTKLEDSAMYFCASRRSSNQPQHFGDGTRLSIL.

The chain combines TRBV19 with TRBJ1-6; 9 bases fit TRBD1. From germline, CDR1 is LNHDA and CDR2 SQIVND (reference sequence). The CDR3 covers 15 residues. V trimming: 5 bases; J trimming: 10 bases; junction bases outside the gene matches: 9. The CDR3 here is CASSQVQDRGSPLHF. The CDR3, as DNA: TGTGCCAGTAGTCAGGTCCAGGACAGGGGCTCACCCCTCCACTTT.

The chain joins TRBV7-9 to TRBJ2-3, with unresolved D. The CDR3 totals 16 residues. Per germline, CDR1 SEHNR and CDR2 FQNEAQ (reference sequence). The ends were cut back, 5 bases at V and 0 bases at J, with 15 bases in the middle. CDR3 residues: CASSTRLSGSTDTQYF. The CDR3 nucleotides read TGTGCCAGCAGCACAAGACTCTCCGGTAGCACAGATACGCAGTATTTT.

The V gene is TRBV30, the J gene TRBJ1-1, with D possibly being TRBD1 (6 bases). Trimming pared 6 bases from V and 4 bases from J, leaving 12 bases between. The germline gives CDR1 GTSNPN, CDR2 SVGIG (reference sequence). CDR3 length: 12 amino acids. The chain's CDR3 is CACPRGSTEAFF. In nucleotides, the CDR3 is TGTGCCTGCCCCAGGGGTTCCACTGAAGCTTTCTTT.

The chain links TRBV30 to TRBJ1-1; 8 nucleotides align to TRBD1. In germline, CDR1 is GTSNPN, CDR2 SVGIG (reference sequence). This CDR3 contains 11 residues. Here the CDR3 DNA reads TGTGCAGGACAGGGAGGAACTGAAGCTTTCTTT. Its translation is CAGQGGTEAFF.

The J gene is TRBJ1-1, the V gene TRBV10-1; 8 bases match TRBD1. The J segment lost 1 base and the V segment lost 3 bases, leaving 4 bases of the junction unmatched. CDR3 length equals 15 residues. Per the germline V gene, CDR1 is WNHNN and CDR2 is SYGVQD (reference sequence). CDR3 in DNA: TGCGCCAGCAGTGATTCCGGGACAGGGAACACTGAAGCTTTCTTT. It yields the protein CASSDSGTGNTEAFF.

This chain links TRBV7-2 with TRBJ2-3, with D uncertain. The CDR3 has 14 amino acids. CDR1 is SGHTA, CDR2 FQGNSA, per germline. V lost 1 base and J 4 bases, leaving 9 bases between the germline ends. CDR3 coding DNA: TGTGCCAGCAGCTTAGGGCTAGTTGCAGATACGCAGTATTTT. Amino acids: CASSLGLVADTQYF.

This clone was observed a single time. This sequence joins TRBV15 and TRBJ2-2; 8 nucleotides align to TRBD2. This CDR3 comprises 16 residues. Germline V gene sequence: CDR1 LNHNV, CDR2 YYDKDF (reference sequence). V gave up 0 bases and J gave up 7 bases; unmatched junction bases: 7. The CDR3 loop reads CATSRDRRGDIGELFF. As DNA, the CDR3 is TGTGCCACCAGCAGAGATCGGCGGGGGGATATCGGGGAGCTGTTTTTT.

The V and J genes are TRBV11-2 and TRBJ1-1, with D possibly matching TRBD1 (5 bases). The CDR3 runs to 14 residues. Per germline, CDR1 SGHAT and CDR2 FQNNGV. The V end was cut by 5 bases, the J end by 5 bases, with 15 bases between. The CDR3 loop reads CASSASGGWTEAFF. The CDR3 DNA sequence: TGTGCCAGCAGCGCATCCGGGGGATGGACTGAAGCTTTCTTT.

The rearrangement joins TRBV6-1 to TRBJ2-5; 10 positions agree with TRBD2. This CDR3 region has 15 residues. Germline V gene lookup returns CDR1 MNHNS and CDR2 SASEGT. V gave up 7 bases and J gave up 0 bases; unmatched junction bases: 5. The CDR3 DNA reads as TGTGCCAGCACCCAACTAGCGGGGCACCAAGAGACCCAGTACTTC. It codes for CASTQLAGHQETQYF.

This chain links TRBV14 with TRBJ1-6, with D unresolved. V gave up 1 base and J gave up 0 bases, with 7 bases separating them. Germline loops: CDR1 SGHDN, CDR2 FVKESK. The CDR3 runs 16 residues. The chain's CDR3 is CASSQVGSSYNSPLHF. CDR3 DNA: TGTGCCAGCAGCCAAGTCGGGAGCTCCTATAATTCACCCCTCCACTTT.

This sequence joins TRBV25-1 and TRBJ1-2; TRBD1 might be the D (5 bases). The CDR3 is made up of 13 amino acids. Germline V gene data show CDR1 as MGHDK and CDR2 as SYGVNS. V was pared by 3 bases and J by 5 bases, with 10 bases between. The CDR3 is CASSDTGLYGYTF. The CDR3 nucleotides are TGTGCCAGCAGTGATACAGGACTATATGGCTACACCTTC.

The rearrangement joins TRBV4-1 to TRBJ1-4; D is perhaps TRBD1 (6 bases). V lost 0 bases and J lost 5, with 10 bases in between. Looked up from germline, CDR1 is MGHRA and CDR2 is YSYEKL. CDR3 size: 15 residues. DNA of the CDR3: TGCGCCAGCAGCCAAGACGGGACACCGAATGAAAAACTGTTTTTT. As protein: CASSQDGTPNEKLFF.

V usage is TRBV5-4 and J usage is TRBJ1-2; D may be TRBD1 (6 bases). CDR3 length equals 13 residues. The V and J ends lost 4 bases and 4 bases respectively, with 11 bases between them. The germline CDR1 and CDR2 sequences are SGHNT and YYREEE (reference sequence). The CDR3 sequence: CASSQQGSYGYTF. The CDR3 nucleotides read TGTGCCAGCAGCCAACAGGGTAGCTATGGCTACACCTTC.